This T cell receptor (beta chain) was captured in a study of blood T cells in healthy people across ages. Germline values: CDR1 MNHEY, CDR2 SMNVEV (reference sequence). This CDR3 comprises 13 residues. V was clipped by 3 bases and J by 7 bases, with 12 bases between them. Healthy Russian Caucasian donors spanned ages about 6 to 100 years. A few counts support this clonotype. Through a sample-barcoded 5' primer and a J-beta primer mix, a second PCR was run for 7 to 11 cycles. MiXCR, applied by TCRdb to the 5' RACE reads, yields one record per CDR3 protein. The sample holds hundreds of thousands of distinct CDR3 sequences, about 45% seen once.

Sequencing was carried out using blood. The rearrangement uses TRBV27 and TRBJ1-2, with D uncertain. The TCR originated in an older man in good health. CDR3: CASSFREAGGYTF. The CDR3 region has the DNA TGTGCCAGCAGTTTCCGAGAGGCTGGTGGCTACACCTTC.